This section outlines one T cell receptor beta chain sequence together with its context. The data were obtained in a study of CD8 T cells in Susac syndrome. This CDR3 comprises 16 residues. The V gene lost 6 bases and the J gene lost 14 bases, with 26 bases spanning the gap. TEMRA cells were FACS-enriched, with CD8+ and CD4+ T cells isolated negatively. The RNA, roughly 0.45 to 1 ug, was put through reverse transcription using random hexamers. MiXCR, run by TCRdb on the immunoSEQ multiplex PCR reads, gives a single entry per CDR3 protein. The sample holds about 80,000 distinct CDR3 sequences, just over 90% seen once.

This chain connects TRBV12-3 or TRBV12-4 to TRBJ1-6, with D possibly being TRBD1 (5 bases). The receptor was derived from a human donor with Susac syndrome. Material: CD4+ T cells from PBMCs. CDR3 loop: CASSLDSLGSGFTLHF. DNA of the CDR3: TGTGCCAGCAGCCTTGACAGCTTGGGATCAGGTTTCACCCTCCACTTT.